This T cell receptor beta chain was identified in a study of T cell repertoires in ileal Crohn's disease. Looking at the study overall: M0 samples are biopsies from inflamed ileum in the resection specimen. Roughly 470 nanograms of biopsy DNA per sample underwent TCRB immunosequencing.

Time point specified: inflamed ileum from the surgical specimen. Adults with ileal or ileocolonic Crohn's disease and an indication for resection were eligible. Notes on this clone: Antigen unknown.

Study-wide findings and caveats: Compared with CD4 T cells, sorted CD8 cells carried more expanded clones.

Here immunoSEQ multiplex PCR was the method, and the copy in TCRdb shows in-frame clones only, minus some. The data hold 15,000 or so clones, with about three quarters observed a single time. V was trimmed by 7 bases and J by 7 bases, leaving 16 bases between them. The germline V gene encodes CDR1 SQVTM and CDR2 ANQGSEA. The CDR3 has 12 residues. V usage is TRBV29-1 and J usage is TRBJ1-2, with a weak D call TRBD1 (5 bases). This clonotype was sampled from an adult with Crohn's disease. The sequenced material came from ileal tissue. The CDR3 loop is CSGDQGGTGYTF. The CDR3 DNA reads TGCAGCGGTGACCAGGGTGGCACTGGCTACACCTTC.